The next 16 T cell receptor beta chains were all read from a single sample in a study of a mutant IDH1 vaccine in newly diagnosed glioma. Sample time point: baseline, week 1 (first vaccination visit). Sample treatment: pre-vaccination baseline after standard-of-care therapy. The method was immunoSEQ multiplex PCR; TCRdb's version includes in-frame clones alone and lacks a portion of them. The table records over 75,000 clones, 85% to 90% of them present only once. The sequences come from PBMCs, collected from a glioma patient treated with radiotherapy, temozolomide or both. These receptors were obtained from a woman between 45 and 60 years old with glioma.

This clone was recorded a few times. The CDR3 region has the DNA TGTGCCAGCAGTTACAGGGTGGGCAATCAGCCCCAGCATTTT. Protein sequence: CASSYRVGNQPQHF. The V gene is TRBV6-5, the J gene TRBJ1-5, with D unresolved. This CDR3 comprises 14 residues. The germline V gene encodes CDR1 MNHEY and CDR2 SVGAGI. V lost 2 bases and J 2 bases, leaving 7 bases between the germline ends.

The chain combines TRBV27 with TRBJ1-5, with a possible D match to TRBD1 (5 bases). Per germline, CDR1 MNHEY and CDR2 SMNVEV (reference sequence). V gave up 6 bases and J gave up 4 bases, with 16 bases separating them. The CDR3 extends over 15 amino acids. CDR3 amino acids: CASSRNTGSNQPQHF. In nucleotides, the CDR3 is TGTGCCAGCAGCCGAAATACAGGTTCTAATCAGCCCCAGCATTTT.

J is TRBJ2-5 and V is TRBV4-1; 8 bases line up with TRBD1. This CDR3 is 16 amino acids long. Germline CDR1 is MGHRA and CDR2 is YSYEKL. The V segment lost 2 bases and the J segment 5 bases; nucleotides outside the gene matches: 10. CDR3 region: CASSQRGTGERETQYF. The CDR3 DNA reads TGCGCCAGCAGCCAAAGAGGGACAGGCGAGAGGGAGACCCAGTACTTC.

J is TRBJ2-2 and V is TRBV2; TRBD1 agrees at 12 bases. Germline V gene data show CDR1 as SNHLY and CDR2 as FYNNEI. V lost 6 bases, J lost 6 bases, and 14 bases stayed unmatched. The CDR3 has 18 amino acids. DNA of the CDR3: TGTGCCAGCAGCCTCCCTTCTCCGGGACAGGGGGCCGCCGGGGAGCTGTTTTTT. This gives the protein CASSLPSPGQGAAGELFF. The whole variable domain, remainder taken from reference TRBV2 and TRBJ2-2, is EPEVTQTPSHQVTQMGQEVILRCVPISNHLYFYWYRQILGQKVEFLVSFYNNEISEKSEIFDDQFSVERPDGSNFTLKIRSTKLEDSAMYFCASSLPSPGQGAAGELFFGEGSRLTVL.

The chain is built from TRBV2 and TRBJ1-1; the D gene is possibly TRBD1 (5 bases). In germline, CDR1 is SNHLY, CDR2 FYNNEI. This CDR3 is built from 13 residues. The V and J ends lost 4 bases and 5 bases respectively, with 11 bases between them. The CDR3 DNA is TGTGCCAGCAGTGGGGTCGGGGGGACTGAAGCTTTCTTT. Its protein is CASSGVGGTEAFF.

The chain recombines TRBV28 with TRBJ2-3; D is ambiguous. The V gene's germline CDR1 is MDHEN and CDR2 SYDVKM. The V and J ends lost 5 bases and 0 bases respectively, with 15 bases between them. CDR3 length: 16 residues. CDR3 sequence reads: CASSPWAVTSTDTQYF. The CDR3 nucleotides are TGTGCCAGCAGTCCTTGGGCAGTCACCAGCACAGATACGCAGTATTTT.

The chain has TRBV5-1 and TRBJ2-7; perhaps TRBD2 as D (5 bases). The V and J ends lost 1 base and 2 bases respectively, with 10 bases between them. The CDR3 totals 14 residues. Germline CDR1 is SGHRS and CDR2 is YFSETQ. CDR3 sequence: CASSLTGFPYEQYF. CDR3 DNA: TGCGCCAGCAGCTTGACGGGGTTTCCCTACGAGCAGTACTTC.

The chain carries TRBV30 and TRBJ2-2; 10 positions agree with TRBD2. The CDR3 covers 18 residues. Germline CDR1 and CDR2: GTSNPN and SVGIG (reference sequence). Germline trimming cut 5 bases from V and 4 bases from J; bases unmatched to any gene: 16. The CDR3 region is CAWGPALLAGVITGELFF. The CDR3 bases are TGTGCCTGGGGGCCCGCCCTCCTAGCGGGAGTGATCACCGGGGAGCTGTTTTTT.

This chain joins TRBV5-1 and TRBJ2-3; a possible D gene is TRBD2 (6 bases). CDR1 SGHRS and CDR2 YFSETQ come from the germline V gene. This CDR3 spans 16 amino acids. The V gene lost 1 base and the J gene lost 6 bases, with 18 bases spanning the gap. CDR3 bases: TGCGCCAGCAGCTTGTGGGTTCGAAGCGGAGGGGATACGCAGTATTTT. This encodes CASSLWVRSGGDTQYF.

The chain has TRBV28 and TRBJ2-4; D perhaps matches TRBD2 (5 bases). Trimming removed 1 base at V and 0 bases at J, with 10 bases between. This CDR3 contains 16 residues. CDR1 and CDR2 (germline): MDHEN, SYDVKM. The CDR3 sequence: CASSLSGGLAKNIQYF. CDR3 nucleotide sequence: TGTGCCAGCAGTTTATCGGGTGGACTAGCCAAAAACATTCAGTACTTC.

The table lists this clone with a few counts. The V call is TRBV5-1, the J call TRBJ1-1, with TRBD1 matching 9 bases. V trimming: 4 bases; J trimming: 4 bases; junction bases outside the gene matches: 5. The CDR3 covers 14 residues. Germline loops: CDR1 SGHRS, CDR2 YFSETQ. CDR3 sequence: CASSPGQGVTEAFF. CDR3 nucleotides: TGCGCCAGCAGCCCGGGACAGGGTGTCACTGAAGCTTTCTTT.

The chain has TRBV10-1 and TRBJ2-1; D unresolved. CDR1 and CDR2 from the germline V gene are WNHNN and SYGVQD (reference sequence). The CDR3 contains 17 residues. The ends were cut back, 0 bases at V and 7 bases at J, with 19 bases in the middle. The CDR3 region has the DNA TGCGCCAGCAGTGAGTCGAAGTGGACGATCGTCTCTAATGAGCAGTTCTTC. It yields the protein CASSESKWTIVSNEQFF.

This rearrangement joins TRBV18 to TRBJ2-5; possible D gene TRBD1, 6 bases. Looked up from germline, CDR1 is KGHSH and CDR2 is LQKENI. The CDR3 sequence is 15 residues long. Trimming cost V 6 bases and J 6 bases, with 20 bases left between them. CDR3 amino acids: CASSPGHGELQTQYF. Written as DNA, the CDR3 is TGTGCCAGCTCCCCGGGACACGGTGAATTGCAGACCCAGTACTTC. Full variable domain (rest looked up from reference TRBV18 and TRBJ2-5): NAGVMQNPRHLVRRRGQEARLRCSPMKGHSHVYWYRQLPEEGLKFMVYLQKENIIDESGMPKERFSAEFPKEGPSILRIQQVVRGDSAAYFCASSPGHGELQTQYFGPGTRLLVL.

The rearrangement joins TRBV27 to TRBJ2-3; 13 bases are a match to TRBD2. From germline, CDR1 is MNHEY and CDR2 SMNVEV (reference sequence). CDR3 length: 17 amino acids. Losses at the gene ends were 5 bases for V and 1 base for J; bases not matched to a gene: 6. DNA for the CDR3: TGTGCCAGCAGTGGGCGACTAGCGGGAGGCCGCACAGATACGCAGTATTTT. This sequence encodes CASSGRLAGGRTDTQYF.

The chain recombines TRBV6-4 with TRBJ1-3, with 8 positions matching TRBD1. The length of the CDR3 is 19 residues. The V gene end was trimmed by 0 bases and the J gene end by 7 bases; junction bases not matched to a gene: 17. Germline loops: CDR1 MRHNA, CDR2 SNTAGT. The CDR3 here is CASSDSREGQDLSGNTIYF. In nucleotides, the CDR3 is TGTGCCAGCAGTGACTCAAGAGAGGGACAGGATCTCTCGGGGAACACCATATATTTT.

This chain links TRBV2 with TRBJ1-3; the D is unclear. The CDR3 runs 15 residues. CDR1 SNHLY and CDR2 FYNNEI come from the germline V gene. Trimming removed 2 bases at V and 0 bases at J, with 8 bases between. The CDR3 region has the DNA TGTGCCAGCAGTGAACGTCGGAACTCTGGAAACACCATATATTTT. Translating gives CASSERRNSGNTIYF.